This T cell receptor beta chain was captured by sequencing in a study of CD4 T cells in relation to SARS-CoV-2 and coronaviruses. Study-wide context: The restricting HLA molecule for shared crossreactive spike epitopes was mapped.

CD4 enrichment then naive enrichment separated naive from memory CD4+ cells. For less than eleven days, roughly 10^5 sorted CD4+ cells grew with T cell-depleted PBMCs and CEF. As concerns this clone: Its antigen is not known.

The ends were cut back, 3 bases at V and 1 base at J, with 6 bases in the middle. CDR3 size: 13 residues. Germline V lookup: CDR1 SGHRS, CDR2 YFSETQ. TCRdb keeps only in-frame clones here, not all; method: immunoSEQ multiplex PCR. Here the sample spans about 36,000 clones, around 80% being singletons. What was sequenced was memory CD4+ T cells from PBMCs, cultured in vitro. The V and J genes are TRBV5-1 and TRBJ2-3; no reliable D call. The receptor comes from an adult with COVID-19. The CDR3 spells CASSSSRTDTQYF. CDR3 nucleotides: TGCGCCAGCAGCTCAAGCCGCACAGATACGCAGTATTTT.